This TCR beta chain comes out of a study of cytomegalovirus exposure and HLA in healthy donors. V dropped 6 bases and J dropped 2 bases, with 11 bases sitting between them. Per the germline V gene, CDR1 is SGHDT and CDR2 is YYEEEE. The CDR3 length is 13 residues. This clone was detected only a few times. Amplification used 60 Vbeta primers and 13 Jbeta primers. Assay: immunoSEQ multiplex PCR; the TCRdb copy retains only in-frame clones and omits some. The sample lists about 200,000 clones; roughly 68% were seen once. Sequenced material: PBMCs. The sequence was obtained from a man between 40 and 49 years old in good health and CMV-seropositive. The rearrangement joins TRBV5-6 to TRBJ1-2, with D possibly being TRBD1 (5 bases). The CDR3 reads CASTIRGNYGYTF. The CDR3 coding sequence is TGTGCCAGCACCATCCGGGGGAACTATGGCTACACCTTC.